The present TCR beta chain was sequenced within a study of regulatory T cells in long-lasting Graves disease. Whole-study findings and limits: Persistent cases favored TRBV28, TRBJ1-2 and TRBJ2-5. Accuracy was perhaps lowered by the small sample size.

At least ten counts were recorded for this clonotype. The antigen is unknown. Germline loops: CDR1 LNHNV, CDR2 YYDKDF (reference sequence). The CDR3 sequence is 15 residues long. V was clipped by 0 bases and J by 4 bases, with 10 bases between them. The time point was: persistent/refractory GD, antithyroid drugs over 5 years with positive TRAb. The TCR library was made from RNA extracted from PBMCs. To make TCR beta libraries, researchers used iRepertoire HTBI primers and Arm-PCR of CDR3 regions. TCRdb itself ran the multiplex PCR reads through MiXCR, one entry per CDR3 protein. The sample holds a few hundred thousand distinct CDR3 sequences; roughly a quarter are singletons and the top ten take 26%.

The sequenced sample was peripheral blood mononuclear cells (PBMCs), obtained when the disease was refractory, from a patient treated with antithyroid drugs. The source of this sequence is a female donor with Graves disease. This chain links TRBV15 with TRBJ2-1, with D unresolved. The CDR3 is CATSRDSSEYNEQFF. CDR3 in DNA: TGTGCCACCAGCAGAGACAGCAGCGAGTACAATGAGCAGTTCTTC.